One sample yielded the 17 T cell receptor beta chains listed below, sequenced in a study of pediatric ulcerative colitis. Assay: immunoSEQ multiplex PCR; the TCRdb copy retains only in-frame clones and omits some. The profile covers about 36,000 clones, with less than 80% appearing a single time and about 0.73% taken by the ten largest. One to two pinch biopsies were taken from the rectum during colonoscopy. The material sequenced was gut tissue. These receptors were taken from a boy aged 5 to 17 with moderate ulcerative colitis.

This clone was observed a single time. The rearrangement links TRBV7-6 to TRBJ2-3; TRBD2 is a possible D gene (6 bases). Germline CDR1 SGHVS, CDR2 FNYEAQ. The length of the CDR3 is 15 residues. Trimming stripped 0 bases from V and 3 bases from J, with 10 bases between. The CDR3 DNA reads TGTGCCAGCAGCTTAGCGGGACTGGCGACAGATACGCAGTATTTT. This translates into CASSLAGLATDTQYF.

The chain is built from TRBV28 and TRBJ2-4, with TRBD2 identical over 8 bases. CDR3 length: 14 amino acids. V trimming: 5 bases; J trimming: 2 bases; junction bases outside the gene matches: 2. CDR1 MDHEN and CDR2 SYDVKM come from the germline V gene. The CDR3 nucleotides are TGTGCCAGCAGTAGCGGGGGTACCAAAAACATTCAGTACTTC. This translates into CASSSGGTKNIQYF. Complete variable domain (other parts from reference TRBV28 and TRBJ2-4): DVKVTQSSRYLVKRTGEKVFLECVQDMDHENMFWYRQDPGLGLRLIYFSYDVKMKEKGDIPEGYSVSREKKERFSLILESASTNQTSMYLCASSSGGTKNIQYFGAGTRLSVL.

The J gene is TRBJ2-7, the V gene TRBV7-9; perhaps TRBD2 as D (6 bases). The CDR3 runs to 14 residues. Germline-derived CDR1 and CDR2 are SEHNR and FQNEAQ (reference sequence). V lost 1 base and J 1 base, leaving 8 bases between the germline ends. This CDR3 reads CASSLVGGSYEQYF. Written as DNA, the CDR3 is TGTGCCAGCAGCTTAGTCGGGGGTTCCTACGAGCAGTACTTC.

The rearrangement uses TRBV29-1 and TRBJ1-2, with TRBD1 matching 8 bases. V was clipped by 5 bases and J by 0 bases; unmatched bases: 11. Germline CDR1 and CDR2: SQVTM and ANQGSEA. This CDR3 is 16 amino acids long. CDR3 sequence reads: CSVSRDRTISNYGYTF. CDR3 in DNA: TGCAGCGTTAGCCGGGACAGGACTATTTCTAACTATGGCTACACCTTC.

The CDR3 reads CASSDSEAPHSYEQYF. CDR3 nucleotide sequence: TGTGCCAGCAGTGACTCGGAGGCGCCTCATTCCTACGAGCAGTACTTC. The V call is TRBV6-4, the J call TRBJ2-7, with D tentatively TRBD2 (5 bases). V was pared by 0 bases and J by 1 base, with 13 bases between. This CDR3 has 16 residues. Germline loops: CDR1 MRHNA, CDR2 SNTAGT.

The chain couples TRBV7-2 to TRBJ2-5; 11 nucleotides agree with TRBD1. Unmatched junction bases numbered 3, after V lost 1 base and J lost 5 bases. This CDR3 comprises 15 residues. Germline values: CDR1 SGHTA, CDR2 FQGNSA. CDR3: CASSLGDRGRETQYF. CDR3 nucleotide sequence: TGTGCCAGCAGCTTAGGGGACAGGGGGAGGGAGACCCAGTACTTC.

In DNA form, the CDR3 reads TGTGCCAGCAGCCTATCCGGGACTAGCGGTTACGAGCAGTACTTC. This encodes CASSLSGTSGYEQYF. This chain links TRBV7-6 with TRBJ2-7, with TRBD2 matching 11 bases. J lost 4 bases, V lost 5 bases, and 7 bases had no gene match. Germline CDR1 and CDR2: SGHVS and FNYEAQ. The CDR3 has 15 amino acids.

V and J are TRBV5-4 and TRBJ2-1; D is unclear. Germline V gives CDR1 SGHNT, CDR2 YYREEE (reference sequence). There are 14 residues in the CDR3. The germline V and J ends were trimmed by 4 bases and 1 base, with 9 bases remaining between them. This CDR3 reads CASSVDRSYNEQFF. The CDR3 DNA is TGTGCCAGCAGCGTGGACCGATCCTACAATGAGCAGTTCTTC. The full variable domain, rest sourced from reference TRBV5-4 and TRBJ2-1, is ETGVTQSPTHLIKTRGQQVTLRCSSQSGHNTVSWYQQALGQGPQFIFQYYREEENGRGNFPPRFSGLQFPNYSSELNVNALELDDSALYLCASSVDRSYNEQFFGPGTRLTVL.

The rearrangement links TRBV6-6 to TRBJ2-1, with D perhaps TRBD1 (7 bases). The CDR3 runs to 14 residues. The germline V gene encodes CDR1 MNHNY and CDR2 SVGAGI (reference sequence). Trimming took off 3 bases at V and 5 bases at J, with 11 bases between the two ends. Here the CDR3 DNA reads TGTGCCAGCAGTTATCAGGGGGAGGACAATGAGCAGTTCTTC. Translation gives CASSYQGEDNEQFF.

The rearrangement joins TRBV7-9 to TRBJ2-1; D is undetermined. This CDR3 is built from 18 residues. The germline V gene encodes CDR1 SEHNR and CDR2 FQNEAQ (reference sequence). V was cut by 0 bases and J by 0 bases, with 15 bases left in between. The CDR3 DNA reads TGTGCCAGCAGCTTAGCGCAAAGGGTGGGTAGCTCCTACAATGAGCAGTTCTTC. Translated, it gives CASSLAQRVGSSYNEQFF.

The V gene is TRBV19, the J gene TRBJ2-6; D is unclear. The CDR3 sequence is 13 residues long. Germline V CDR1 and CDR2: LNHDA, SQIVND (reference sequence). Trimming took off 7 bases at V and 0 bases at J, with 4 bases between the two ends. In DNA form, the CDR3 reads TGTGCCAGTACCGTCTCTGGGGCCAACGTCCTGACTTTC. Its translation: CASTVSGANVLTF.

The V call is TRBV25-1, the J call TRBJ2-2; D remains ambiguous. Germline V lookup: CDR1 MGHDK, CDR2 SYGVNS. Trimming shortened V by 2 bases and J by 5 bases, and 21 bases separated the two germline ends. CDR3 size: 18 residues. This CDR3 reads CASSEHVGARGWTGELFF. DNA for the CDR3: TGTGCCAGCAGTGAACATGTCGGAGCCCGAGGATGGACCGGGGAGCTGTTTTTT.

The genes are TRBV30 and TRBJ2-1, with 11 bases aligning to TRBD2. The junction had 6 bases not matched to a gene; V was cut back by 2 bases and J by 0 bases. This CDR3 is built from 17 residues. Germline lookup yields CDR1 GTSNPN and CDR2 SVGIG (reference sequence). The CDR3: CAWSITSGSVSYNEQFF. CDR3 nucleotide sequence: TGTGCCTGGAGTATCACTAGCGGGAGTGTCTCCTACAATGAGCAGTTCTTC.

About this clone itself: One junction end does not reproduce the germline sequence, and a read error may be involved. This CDR3 is CASSSTWGAQETQYF. The CDR3 DNA reads TGTGCTAGCAGCTCAACTTGGGGGGCGCAAGAGACCCAGTACTTC. V and J are TRBV7-7 and TRBJ2-5; D may be TRBD1 or TRBD2 (6 bases each). The germline V gene encodes CDR1 SSHAT and CDR2 FNYEAQ (reference sequence). CDR3 length: 15 amino acids. Supplemented by reference TRBV7-7 and TRBJ2-5, the full variable domain reads GAGVSQSPRYKVTKRGQDVTLRCDPISSHATLYWYQQALGQGPEFLTYFNYEAQPDKSGLPSDRFSAERPEGSISTLTIQRTEQRDSAMYRCASSSTWGAQETQYFGPGTRLLVL.

This clone showed up just a few times. The V gene is TRBV2, the J gene TRBJ2-3; 7 bases line up with TRBD1. From germline, CDR1 is SNHLY and CDR2 FYNNEI. The CDR3 has 13 residues. The V segment lost 5 bases and the J segment 4 bases; nucleotides outside the gene matches: 3. CDR3: CASSRQGADTQYF. Here the CDR3 DNA reads TGTGCCAGCAGTAGACAGGGAGCAGATACGCAGTATTTT. Together with reference TRBV2 and TRBJ2-3, the CDR3 gives the full variable domain: EPEVTQTPSHQVTQMGQEVILRCVPISNHLYFYWYRQILGQKVEFLVSFYNNEISEKSEIFDDQFSVERPDGSNFTLKIRSTKLEDSAMYFCASSRQGADTQYFGPGTRLTVL.

V and J are TRBV19 and TRBJ2-7; a weak D match, TRBD2 (6 bases). Germline CDR1 and CDR2: LNHDA and SQIVND (reference sequence). The CDR3 covers 14 residues. The V and J ends lost 3 bases and 1 base respectively, with 10 bases between them. CDR3 DNA sequence: TGTGCCAGTAGTATGGGTAGCGGATCCTACGAGCAGTACTTC. Its protein product is CASSMGSGSYEQYF.

The rearrangement links TRBV4-2 to TRBJ2-1, with 10 positions matching TRBD2. There are 17 residues in the CDR3. Germline V gene lookup returns CDR1 LGHNA and CDR2 YNFKEQ. V lost 2 bases to trimming and J lost 3 bases; unmatched junction nucleotides: 7. CDR3 coding DNA: TGTGCCAGCAGCCAAAATCTAGCGGGAGATTTCTACAATGAGCAGTTCTTC. The encoded protein is CASSQNLAGDFYNEQFF.